This T cell receptor beta chain is drawn from a study of blood T cells in healthy people across ages (dated by TCRdb to about 2015). About the investigation overall: In model experiments, roughly one uniquely barcoded TCR beta cDNA molecule per two T cells was captured by template switching. Two additional independent replicas of 1 million unique cDNA reads from the same blood draw were analyzed for two donors (one aged 18 to 30 and one aged 80 or older). To track age-related changes in TCR beta repertoire diversity, the study relied on deep sequencing normalized with unique cDNA molecular identifiers. Donors of different ages were randomly distributed across sequencing lanes to avoid experimental bias. The donors were split into four age groups: young (average around 15 years), middle-aged (around 40), aged (more than 55) and long-lived (approximately 89).

The donors were some 36 Caucasian individuals from Russia, aged roughly 6 to 100 years, who were systemically healthy. Each donor gave about 9.2 milliliters of peripheral blood, drawn into EDTA-treated Vacutainer tubes. Ficoll-Paque density-gradient centrifugation was used to isolate PBMCs, with at least 6 million obtained per sample. Total RNA, at least 6 micrograms per sample, was extracted from PBMCs with Trizol reagent. For every donor, flow cytometry on a PBMC aliquot measured the percentage of naive CD45RAhigh/CD27high T cells. The library came from 5' RACE. TCRdb shows the sequencer as Illumina HiSeq 2500. The second PCR ran for roughly 7 to 12 cycles and used a J-beta primer mix along with a sample-barcoded 5' primer. Each TCR beta cDNA molecule received a unique molecular identifier from a template-switch 5' adaptor carrying 12 random nucleotides. Each sample yielded at least 2.5 million CDR3-containing paired-end reads. First-strand cDNA synthesis was performed from all RNA using the Mint cDNA synthesis kit, with priming by a TRBC-specific oligonucleotide. Following uracil-DNA glycosylase treatment, a first 18-cycle PCR with universal primers M1SS and BC2_uni_R was performed on all cDNA. The study's processing was this. Normalization of each sample was performed by random selection of 1 million high-quality reads, each carrying a distinct molecular identifier. Instead of being binned into consensus sequences, reads that shared molecular identifiers were thrown out. MiTCR, with a Q25 quality threshold and the strictest error-elimination algorithm, was used for CDR3 identification, clonotype clustering and error correction. A nonparametric unseen species model with Euler transformation was used to estimate a lower bound on total TCR beta diversity. The public reads were reprocessed in TCRdb via fastp at Q25 and MiXCR, keeping in-frame beta chains. Rows with one shared CDR3 protein collapse into an entry with the most common genes and DNA. TCRdb, rather than the study authors, made the V and J calls. In all, the sample holds approximately 1,000,000 distinct CDR3 sequences, and around two fifths of those were seen once. The top ten hold less than 15% of the sample.

General study outcomes and caveats: Estimates of total diversity based on one million sequenced T cells were considered lower bounds and underestimates. The long-lived group showed more naive CD4+ T cells, fewer expanded clones and increased TCR diversity than the aged group, suggesting age selection. Donor CMV infection status was unknown, potentially confounding age-related changes in expanded clonotypes. The percentage of naive T cells measured by flow cytometry correlated strongly with observed TCR beta diversity. Because profiling used bulk unsorted PBMCs, naive and antigen-experienced compartments could not be compared conclusively. As age increased, observed TCR beta diversity per million T cells dropped in a roughly linear way, and a significant reduction was already evident by age 40.

The V and J ends are trimmed by 6 bases and 2 bases, leaving 8 bases between them. The CDR3 runs 12 residues from the cysteine to the phenylalanine. Left in the record is the CDR3 DNA by itself, 36 bases read in frame from the first base. Ten or more counts support this clonotype. Its antigen target is currently unknown. Base qualities were left out, and no much larger clone turns up one base away. This TCR was sampled from a man aged 18-30 years in good health. The sample was blood. Recombination joined TRBV12-3 or TRBV12-4 with TRBJ2-7; TRBD1 might be the D gene, on 6 matching bases. In nucleotide form, the sequence is TGTGCCAGCAGACAGGGTCCCTACGAGCAGTACTTC. This gives the protein CASRQGPYEQYF.